This TCR beta chain emerged from a study of blood T cell repertoires in COVID-19. Study context: Nucleic acid was either cDNA or gDNA, and it came from T cells, B-cell-depleted T cells, or PBMCs.

Sequencing was performed with immunoSEQ multiplex PCR; in TCRdb, only in-frame clones are kept and a portion is missing. The data show some 700,000 clones, about 90% seen once. V was pared by 7 bases and J by 4 bases, with 17 bases between. Germline-derived CDR1 and CDR2 are LNHDA and SQIVND (reference sequence). This CDR3 comprises 15 residues. The V gene is TRBV19, the J gene TRBJ1-5; D gene ambiguous. This TCR came from a woman between 18 and 30 years old with acute or convalescent COVID-19. The sequencing sample was made of peripheral blood. CDR3 sequence: CASTSAGWANQPQHF. The CDR3, as DNA: TGTGCCAGTACATCGGCGGGATGGGCTAATCAGCCCCAGCATTTT.